The next 12 T cell receptor beta chains were all read from a single sample in a study of post-analysis software for immune sequencing data. Notes on the study in general: Patients had higher frequencies than controls of about 5 TRBV segments, including TRBV5-6, TRBV5-1 and TRBV20-1.

The TCR beta cDNA libraries carried unique molecular identifiers. A single record per CDR3 protein comes from TCRdb applying MiXCR to the PCR reads. In the table there are about 430,000 distinct CDR3 sequences, roughly 38% of which are singletons. Antigen specificity for these receptors is unknown. The specimen sequenced was blood. The receptors here all came from a girl aged 2 to 9 with multiple sclerosis.

The CDR3 nucleotides are TGCGCCAGCAGCTGGGCCGGGACGAGGGCCTATGGCTACACCTTC. The encoded protein is CASSWAGTRAYGYTF. The gene calls are TRBV5-1 and TRBJ1-2; D is perhaps TRBD1 (5 bases). Germline CDR1 SGHRS, CDR2 YFSETQ. V was clipped by 3 bases and J by 4 bases, with 16 bases between them. The CDR3 covers 15 residues.

The chain carries TRBV20-1 and TRBJ2-1; TRBD2 agrees at 11 bases. CDR1 is DFQATT and CDR2 is SNEGSKA in the germline V gene (reference sequence). There are 16 residues in the CDR3. Losses at the gene ends were 0 bases for V and 2 bases for J; bases not matched to a gene: 3. The CDR3 bases are TGCAGTGCTAGAGAGACTAGCGGGAAGGCCTACAATGAGCAGTTCTTC. Its translation: CSARETSGKAYNEQFF.

V usage is TRBV5-6 and J usage is TRBJ1-2; the D gene is possibly TRBD1 (5 bases). V lost 4 bases to trimming and J lost 5 bases, with 12 bases between them. Per germline, CDR1 SGHDT and CDR2 YYEEEE. The CDR3 is 13 amino acids. CDR3 bases: TGTGCCAGCAGCGCGGGGACCGAGTATGGCTACACCTTC. The encoded protein is CASSAGTEYGYTF. Combining the CDR3 with reference TRBV5-6 and TRBJ1-2 gives the whole variable domain DAGVTQSPTHLIKTRGQQVTLRCSPKSGHDTVSWYQQALGQGPQFIFQYYEEEERQRGNFPDRFSGHQFPNYSSELNVNALLLGDSALYLCASSAGTEYGYTFGSGTRLTVV.

V usage is TRBV18 and J usage is TRBJ1-1, with 7 nucleotides matching TRBD1. The CDR3 runs 15 residues. V lost 3 bases, J lost 2 bases, and 6 bases stayed unmatched. Germline assignment: CDR1 KGHSH and CDR2 LQKENI. CDR3: CASSPGGGSNTEAFF. The CDR3 nucleotides are TGTGCCAGCTCACCCGGAGGGGGCTCTAACACTGAAGCTTTCTTT.

The chain employs TRBV20-1 and TRBJ2-3, with D maybe TRBD1 (6 bases). Trimming took 7 bases from V and 4 from J, leaving 24 bases between them. Per the germline V gene, CDR1 is DFQATT and CDR2 is SNEGSKA (reference sequence). The CDR3 consists of 16 residues. CDR3 region: CSVRQAVTIRPDTQYF. In DNA, the CDR3 is TGCAGTGTCAGACAGGCCGTTACCATCCGGCCAGATACGCAGTATTTT.

This clonotype was seen a handful of times. The CDR3 sequence is CASSTGQGADTQYF. Here the CDR3 DNA reads TGTGCCAGTAGTACCGGACAGGGGGCAGATACGCAGTATTTT. This chain uses TRBV19 with TRBJ2-3; 10 bases map to TRBD1. CDR1 is LNHDA, CDR2 SQIVND, per germline (reference sequence). The CDR3 is 14 amino acids. V was pared by 4 bases and J by 4 bases, with 2 bases of the junction left unmatched.

The rearrangement links TRBV6-1 to TRBJ2-3; D possibly uses TRBD1 or TRBD2 (6 bases each). V dropped 4 bases and J dropped 3 bases, with 11 bases sitting between them. The CDR3 is 14 amino acids. Germline V gene data show CDR1 as MNHNS and CDR2 as SASEGT. The CDR3 region is CASSALGGTDTQYF. CDR3 coding DNA: TGTGCCAGCAGTGCCCTAGGGGGGACAGATACGCAGTATTTT.

This clonotype was counted ten times or more. The V and J genes are TRBV5-6 and TRBJ1-2; D gene unclear. Trimming took 6 bases from V and 3 from J, leaving 9 bases between them. Germline CDR1 and CDR2: SGHDT and YYEEEE. The CDR3 is 12 residues long. CDR3 coding DNA: TGTGCCAGCACCAAAGATTACTATGGCTACACCTTC. This gives the protein CASTKDYYGYTF.

The CDR3 is CASLSGRVPYEQYF. The CDR3 region has the DNA TGTGCCAGCCTTAGCGGGCGTGTCCCCTACGAGCAGTACTTC. This chain joins TRBV2 and TRBJ2-7; 7 bases map to TRBD2. The germline CDR1 and CDR2 sequences are SNHLY and FYNNEI. The CDR3 totals 14 residues. The V segment lost 8 bases and the J segment 2 bases; nucleotides outside the gene matches: 9.

This clonotype has more than one count but fewer than ten. V and J are TRBV20-1 and TRBJ1-4; maybe TRBD1 (5 bases). Germline V lookup: CDR1 DFQATT, CDR2 SNEGSKA (reference sequence). There are 12 residues in the CDR3. V shed 3 bases and J shed 11 bases, with 13 bases lying between them. The CDR3 loop reads CSASAGSGKLFF. CDR3 DNA sequence: TGCAGTGCTAGTGCAGGGTCTGGGAAACTGTTTTTT.

This clonotype has just one count. This rearrangement joins TRBV20-1 to TRBJ2-7; 16 nucleotides agree with TRBD2. This CDR3 has 17 amino acids. The V gene's germline CDR1 is DFQATT and CDR2 SNEGSKA (reference sequence). Trimming cost V 6 bases and J 2 bases; bases outside gene matches: 10. CDR3 DNA sequence: TGCAGTGCCCCGGGACTAGCGGGAGGGAAGGTTCCCTACGAGCAGTACTTC. Residues: CSAPGLAGGKVPYEQYF.

This clonotype has more than one count but fewer than ten. This CDR3 reads CASSPREGLFPSGANVLTF. Written as DNA, the CDR3 is TGTGCCAGCAGCCCCCGGGAGGGGCTTTTCCCCTCTGGGGCCAACGTCCTGACTTTC. The V call is TRBV9, the J call TRBJ2-6, with 8 bases fitting TRBD2. The CDR3 has 19 residues. Germline CDR1 is SGDLS and CDR2 is YYNGEE. Trimming took 4 bases from V and 0 from J; bases not matched to a gene: 12.